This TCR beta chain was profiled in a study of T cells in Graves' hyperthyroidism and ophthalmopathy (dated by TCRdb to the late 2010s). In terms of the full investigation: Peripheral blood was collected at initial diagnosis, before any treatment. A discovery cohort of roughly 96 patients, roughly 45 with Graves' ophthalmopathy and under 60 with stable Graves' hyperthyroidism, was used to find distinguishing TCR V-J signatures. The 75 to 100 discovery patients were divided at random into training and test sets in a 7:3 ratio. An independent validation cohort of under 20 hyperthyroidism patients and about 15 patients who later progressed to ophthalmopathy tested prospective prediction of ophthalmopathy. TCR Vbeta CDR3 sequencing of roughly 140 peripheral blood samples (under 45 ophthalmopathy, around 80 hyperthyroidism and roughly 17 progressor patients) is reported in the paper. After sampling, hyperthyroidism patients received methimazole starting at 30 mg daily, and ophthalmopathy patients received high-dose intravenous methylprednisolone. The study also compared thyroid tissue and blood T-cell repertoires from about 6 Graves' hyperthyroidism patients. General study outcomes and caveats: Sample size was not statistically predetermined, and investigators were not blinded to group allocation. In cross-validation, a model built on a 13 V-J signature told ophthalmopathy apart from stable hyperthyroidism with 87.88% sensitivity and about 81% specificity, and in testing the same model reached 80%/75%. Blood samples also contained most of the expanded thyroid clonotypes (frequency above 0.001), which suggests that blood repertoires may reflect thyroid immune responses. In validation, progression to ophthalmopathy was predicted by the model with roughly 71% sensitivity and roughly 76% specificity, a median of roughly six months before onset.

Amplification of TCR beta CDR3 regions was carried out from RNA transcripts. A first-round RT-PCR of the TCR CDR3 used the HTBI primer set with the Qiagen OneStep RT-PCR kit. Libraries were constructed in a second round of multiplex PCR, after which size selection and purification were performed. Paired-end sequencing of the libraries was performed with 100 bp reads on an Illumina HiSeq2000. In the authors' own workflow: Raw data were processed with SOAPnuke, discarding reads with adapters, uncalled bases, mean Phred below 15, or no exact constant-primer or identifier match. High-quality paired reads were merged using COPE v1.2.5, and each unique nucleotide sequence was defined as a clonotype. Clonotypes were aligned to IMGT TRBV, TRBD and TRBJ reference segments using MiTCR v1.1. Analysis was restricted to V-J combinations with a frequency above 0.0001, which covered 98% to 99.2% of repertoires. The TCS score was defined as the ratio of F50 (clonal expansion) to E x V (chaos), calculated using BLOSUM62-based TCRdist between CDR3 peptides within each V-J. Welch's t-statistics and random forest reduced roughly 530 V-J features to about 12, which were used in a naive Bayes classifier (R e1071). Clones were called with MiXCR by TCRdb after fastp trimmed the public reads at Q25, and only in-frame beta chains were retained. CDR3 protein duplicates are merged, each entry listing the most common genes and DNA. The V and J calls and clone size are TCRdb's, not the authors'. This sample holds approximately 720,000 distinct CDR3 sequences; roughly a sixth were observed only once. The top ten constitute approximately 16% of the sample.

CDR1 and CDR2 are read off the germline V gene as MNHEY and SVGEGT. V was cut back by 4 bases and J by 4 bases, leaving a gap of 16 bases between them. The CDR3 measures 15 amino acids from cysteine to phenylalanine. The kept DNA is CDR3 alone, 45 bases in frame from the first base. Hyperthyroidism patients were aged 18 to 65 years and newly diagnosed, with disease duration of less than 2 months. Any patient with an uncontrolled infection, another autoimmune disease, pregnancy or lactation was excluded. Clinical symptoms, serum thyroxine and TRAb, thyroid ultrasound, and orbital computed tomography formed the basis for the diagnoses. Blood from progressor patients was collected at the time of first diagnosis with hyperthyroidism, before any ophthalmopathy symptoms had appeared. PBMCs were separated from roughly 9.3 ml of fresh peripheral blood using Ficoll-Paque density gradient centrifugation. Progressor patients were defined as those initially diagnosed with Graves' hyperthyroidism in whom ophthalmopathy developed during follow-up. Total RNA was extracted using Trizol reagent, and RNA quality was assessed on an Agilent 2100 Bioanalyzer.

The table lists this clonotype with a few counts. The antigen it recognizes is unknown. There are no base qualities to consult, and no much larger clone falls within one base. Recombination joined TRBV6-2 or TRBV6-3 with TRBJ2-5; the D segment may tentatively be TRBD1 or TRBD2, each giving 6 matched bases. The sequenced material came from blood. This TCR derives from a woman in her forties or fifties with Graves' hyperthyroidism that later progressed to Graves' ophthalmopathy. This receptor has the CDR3 CASSWGALGGETQYF. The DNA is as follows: TGTGCCAGCAGTTGGGGGGCTTTAGGAGGAGAGACCCAGTACTTC.